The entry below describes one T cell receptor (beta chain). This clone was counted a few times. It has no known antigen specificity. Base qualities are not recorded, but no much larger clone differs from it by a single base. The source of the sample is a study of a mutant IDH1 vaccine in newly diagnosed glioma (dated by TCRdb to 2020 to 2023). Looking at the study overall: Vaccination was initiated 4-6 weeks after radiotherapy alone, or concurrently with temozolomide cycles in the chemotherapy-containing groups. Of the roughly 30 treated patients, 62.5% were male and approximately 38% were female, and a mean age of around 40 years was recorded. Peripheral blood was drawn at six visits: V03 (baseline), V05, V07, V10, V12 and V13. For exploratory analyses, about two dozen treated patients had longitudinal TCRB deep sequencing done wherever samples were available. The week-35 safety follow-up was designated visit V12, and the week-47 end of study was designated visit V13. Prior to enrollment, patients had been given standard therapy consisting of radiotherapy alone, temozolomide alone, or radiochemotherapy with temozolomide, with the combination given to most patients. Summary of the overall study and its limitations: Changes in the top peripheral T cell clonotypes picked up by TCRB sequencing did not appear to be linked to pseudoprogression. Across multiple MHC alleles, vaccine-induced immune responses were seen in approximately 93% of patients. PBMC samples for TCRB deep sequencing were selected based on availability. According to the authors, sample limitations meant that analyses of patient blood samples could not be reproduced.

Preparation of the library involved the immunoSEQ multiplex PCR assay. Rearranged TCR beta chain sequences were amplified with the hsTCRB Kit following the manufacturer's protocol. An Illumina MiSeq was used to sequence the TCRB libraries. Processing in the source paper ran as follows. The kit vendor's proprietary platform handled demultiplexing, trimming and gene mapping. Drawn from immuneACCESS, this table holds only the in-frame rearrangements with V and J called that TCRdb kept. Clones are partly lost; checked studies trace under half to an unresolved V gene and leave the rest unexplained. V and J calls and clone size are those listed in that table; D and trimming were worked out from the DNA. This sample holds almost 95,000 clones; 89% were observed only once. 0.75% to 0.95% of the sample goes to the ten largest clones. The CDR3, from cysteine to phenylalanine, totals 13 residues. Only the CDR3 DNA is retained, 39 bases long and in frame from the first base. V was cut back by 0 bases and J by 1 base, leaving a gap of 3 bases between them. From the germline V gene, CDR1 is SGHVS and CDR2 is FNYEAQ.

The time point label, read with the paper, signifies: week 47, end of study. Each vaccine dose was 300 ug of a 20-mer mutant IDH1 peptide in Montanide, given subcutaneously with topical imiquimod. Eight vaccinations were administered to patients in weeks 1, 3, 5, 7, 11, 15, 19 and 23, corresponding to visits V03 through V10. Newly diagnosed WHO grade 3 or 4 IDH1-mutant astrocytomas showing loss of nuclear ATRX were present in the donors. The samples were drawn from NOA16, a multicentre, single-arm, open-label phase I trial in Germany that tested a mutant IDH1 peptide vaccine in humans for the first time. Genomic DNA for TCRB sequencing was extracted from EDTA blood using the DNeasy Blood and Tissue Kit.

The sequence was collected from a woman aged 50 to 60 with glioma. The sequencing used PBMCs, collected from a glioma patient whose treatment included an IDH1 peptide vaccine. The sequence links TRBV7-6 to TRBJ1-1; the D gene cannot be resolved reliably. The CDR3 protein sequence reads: CASSLAWNTEAFF. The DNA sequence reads TGTGCCAGCAGCTTAGCGTGGAACACTGAAGCTTTCTTT.